This T cell receptor beta chain was sequenced for a study of beta chain features in type 1 diabetes. Study-wide results and limits: Whether TCRB rearrangement is influenced by HLA type went unresolved here. Across all four CD4+ subsets, people with type 1 diabetes showed modestly shorter TCRB CDR3s. Patients' naive, central memory and regulatory TCRB repertoires appeared more alike than those of healthy donors.

This clone was recorded a few times. The antigen remains undetermined. A CD45RO/CCR7/CD25/CD127/CD95/CD27 panel sorted naive, central memory, regulatory and stem cell-like memory CD4+ cells. Purity exceeding 95% was reached by all sorted populations. The authors reverse transcribed all of the isolated RNA, so sequencing captured expressed TCRB transcripts. The data were produced by immunoSEQ multiplex PCR, yet TCRdb's version contains in-frame clones alone and is incomplete. The data contain around 360,000 clones, around 12% of them singletons. The germline V gene encodes CDR1 MNHEY and CDR2 SMNVEV (reference sequence). The CDR3 has 15 amino acids.

This sequence was found in a woman under 30 with type 1 diabetes. The sample was naive CD4+ T cells from blood. V usage is TRBV27 and J usage is TRBJ2-5, with 7 bases fitting TRBD1. The J call may not be correct, given that the DNA end is closer to TRBJ2-7. CDR3 DNA: TGTGCCAGCAGCCCAAAGACAGGGCCTTCCTACGAGCAGTACTTC. Translating it yields CASSPKTGPSYEQYF.